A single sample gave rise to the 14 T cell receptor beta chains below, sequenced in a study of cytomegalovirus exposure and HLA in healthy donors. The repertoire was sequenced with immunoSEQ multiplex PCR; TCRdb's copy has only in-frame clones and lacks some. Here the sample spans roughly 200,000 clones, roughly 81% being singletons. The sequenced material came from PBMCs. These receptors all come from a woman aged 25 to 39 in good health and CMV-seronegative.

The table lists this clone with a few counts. The CDR3 protein is CASSLKAGNTGELFF. Here the CDR3 DNA reads TGTGCCAGCAGCTTAAAAGCGGGGAACACCGGGGAGCTGTTTTTT. The J gene is TRBJ2-2, the V gene TRBV7-2, with a weak D call TRBD2 (6 bases). Trimming left V 2 bases short and J 1 base short, with 8 bases between. This CDR3 has 15 residues. Germline CDR1 and CDR2: SGHTA and FQGNSA.

The CDR3 spells CAWRNSPGNTIYF. CDR3 nucleotide sequence: TGTGCCTGGAGAAATAGCCCTGGAAACACCATATATTTT. The chain has TRBV30 and TRBJ1-3; no clear D. CDR1 is GTSNPN, CDR2 SVGIG, per germline (reference sequence). The V end lost 3 bases, the J end lost 2 bases, and 8 bases lay between the germline ends. This CDR3 has 13 amino acids.

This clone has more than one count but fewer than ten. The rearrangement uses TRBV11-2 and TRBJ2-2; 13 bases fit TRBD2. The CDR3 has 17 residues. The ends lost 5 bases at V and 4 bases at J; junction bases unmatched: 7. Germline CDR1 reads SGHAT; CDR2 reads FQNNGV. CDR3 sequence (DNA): TGTGCCAGCAGCCCCCTGACTAGCGGGAGGTTCACCGGGGAGCTGTTTTTT. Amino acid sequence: CASSPLTSGRFTGELFF.

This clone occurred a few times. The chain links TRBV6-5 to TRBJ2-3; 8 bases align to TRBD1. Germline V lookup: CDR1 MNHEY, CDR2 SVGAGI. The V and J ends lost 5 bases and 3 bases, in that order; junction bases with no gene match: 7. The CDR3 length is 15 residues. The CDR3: CASSVGQGITDTQYF. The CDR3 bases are TGTGCCAGCAGTGTAGGACAGGGTATTACAGATACGCAGTATTTT.

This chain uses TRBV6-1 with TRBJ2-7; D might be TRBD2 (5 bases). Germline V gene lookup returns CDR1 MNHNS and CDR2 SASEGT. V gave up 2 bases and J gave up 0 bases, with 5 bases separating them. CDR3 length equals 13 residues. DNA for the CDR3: TGTGCCAGCAGTGAACGGGACTCCTACGAGCAGTACTTC. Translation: CASSERDSYEQYF.

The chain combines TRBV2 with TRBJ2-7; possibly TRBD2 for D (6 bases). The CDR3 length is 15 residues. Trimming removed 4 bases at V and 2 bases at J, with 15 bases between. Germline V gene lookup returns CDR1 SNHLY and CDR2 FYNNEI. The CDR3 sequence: CASSGGRTGAYEQYF. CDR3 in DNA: TGTGCCAGCAGTGGGGGGAGGACTGGAGCCTACGAGCAGTACTTC.

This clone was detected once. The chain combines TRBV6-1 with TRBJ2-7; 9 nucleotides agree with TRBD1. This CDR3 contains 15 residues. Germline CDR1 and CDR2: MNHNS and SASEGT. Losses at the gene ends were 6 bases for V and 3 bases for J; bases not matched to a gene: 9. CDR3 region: CASSVNRGQIYEQYF. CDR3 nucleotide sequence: TGTGCCAGCAGCGTAAACAGGGGGCAAATCTACGAGCAGTACTTC.

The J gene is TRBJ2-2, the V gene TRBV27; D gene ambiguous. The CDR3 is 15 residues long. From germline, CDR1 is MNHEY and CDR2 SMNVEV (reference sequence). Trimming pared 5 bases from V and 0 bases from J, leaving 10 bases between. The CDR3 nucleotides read TGTGCCAGCAGTCCTAGACCCCCGAACACCGGGGAGCTGTTTTTT. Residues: CASSPRPPNTGELFF.

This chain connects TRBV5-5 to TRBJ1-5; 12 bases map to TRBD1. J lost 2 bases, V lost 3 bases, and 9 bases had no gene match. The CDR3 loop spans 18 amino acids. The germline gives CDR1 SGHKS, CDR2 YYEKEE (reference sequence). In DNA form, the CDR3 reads TGTGCCAGCAGCTCCGGGACAGGGGGCTTTTGGGGCAATCAGCCCCAGCATTTT. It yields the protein CASSSGTGGFWGNQPQHF.

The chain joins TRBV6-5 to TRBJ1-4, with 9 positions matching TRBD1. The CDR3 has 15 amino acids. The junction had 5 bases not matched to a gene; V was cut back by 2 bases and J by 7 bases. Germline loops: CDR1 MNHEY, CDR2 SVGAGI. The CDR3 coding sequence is TGTGCCAGCAGTTACCTTGGGACAGGGACTGAAAAACTGTTTTTT. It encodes CASSYLGTGTEKLFF.

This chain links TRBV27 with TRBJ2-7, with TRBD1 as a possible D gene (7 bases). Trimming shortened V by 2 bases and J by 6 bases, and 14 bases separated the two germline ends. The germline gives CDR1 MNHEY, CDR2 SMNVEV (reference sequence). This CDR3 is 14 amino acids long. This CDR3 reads CASSLRGHRGEQYF. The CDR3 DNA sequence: TGTGCCAGCAGTTTACGGGGGCACAGGGGCGAGCAGTACTTC.

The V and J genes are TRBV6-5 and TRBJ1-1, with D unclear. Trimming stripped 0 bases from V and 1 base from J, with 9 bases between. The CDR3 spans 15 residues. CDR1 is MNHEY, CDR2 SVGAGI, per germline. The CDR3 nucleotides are TGTGCCAGCAGTTACTCGAGGACTTCGAACACTGAAGCTTTCTTT. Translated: CASSYSRTSNTEAFF.

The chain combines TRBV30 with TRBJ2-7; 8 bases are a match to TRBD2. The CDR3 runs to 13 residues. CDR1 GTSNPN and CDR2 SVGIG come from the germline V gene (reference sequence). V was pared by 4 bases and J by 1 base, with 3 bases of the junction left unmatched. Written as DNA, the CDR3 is TGTGCCTGGACCGGGACTAGGTCCTACGAGCAGTACTTC. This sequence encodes CAWTGTRSYEQYF.

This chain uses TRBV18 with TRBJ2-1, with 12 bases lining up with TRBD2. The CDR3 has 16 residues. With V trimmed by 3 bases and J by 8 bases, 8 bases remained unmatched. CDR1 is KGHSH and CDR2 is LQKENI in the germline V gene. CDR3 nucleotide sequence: TGTGCCAGCTCACCCTCGACTAGCGGGGGAAGGTATGAGCAGTTCTTC. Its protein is CASSPSTSGGRYEQFF.